This TCR beta chain is drawn from a study of CD8 T cells in ankylosing spondylitis. The length of the CDR3 is 14 residues. Trimming cost V 5 bases and J 0 bases, with 8 bases left between them. In its sample, this clonotype was seen a few times. TCR beta libraries were made by quantitative 5'-RACE with molecular barcodes. In TCRdb, the 5' RACE reads were re-called with MiXCR into one record per CDR3 protein. This sample yields about 400,000 distinct CDR3 sequences, of which 20% are seen a single time; 10% to 15% belongs to the top ten. The genes are TRBV12-3 or TRBV12-4 and TRBJ2-4; D ambiguous. The source material was blood, either unsorted or a sorted T cell fraction (not recorded which). This clonotype was obtained from a male donor with ankylosing spondylitis or in good health (not recorded which). CDR3 sequence: CASSQELAKNIQYF. CDR3 coding DNA: TGTGCCAGCAGTCAGGAACTAGCCAAAAACATTCAGTACTTC.